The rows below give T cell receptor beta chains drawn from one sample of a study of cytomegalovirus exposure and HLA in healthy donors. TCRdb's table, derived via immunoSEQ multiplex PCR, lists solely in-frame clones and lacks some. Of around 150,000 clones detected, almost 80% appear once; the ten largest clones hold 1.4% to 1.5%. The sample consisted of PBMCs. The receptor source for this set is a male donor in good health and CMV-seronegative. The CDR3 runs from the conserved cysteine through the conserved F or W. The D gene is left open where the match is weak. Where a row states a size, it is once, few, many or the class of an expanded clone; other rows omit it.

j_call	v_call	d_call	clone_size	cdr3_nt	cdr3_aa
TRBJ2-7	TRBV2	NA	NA	TGTGCCAGCAGTGAAGCGCTTGGGCACCTTTCCTACGAGCAGTACTTC	CASSEALGHLSYEQYF
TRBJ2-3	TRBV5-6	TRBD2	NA	TGTGCCAGCAGCGTACTAGCGGGCTACACAGATACGCAGTATTTT	CASSVLAGYTDTQYF
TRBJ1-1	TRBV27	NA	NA	TGTGCCAGCAACGACCTTAAGGGGGCTGAAGCTTTCTTT	CASNDLKGAEAFF
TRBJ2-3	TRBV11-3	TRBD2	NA	TGTGCCAGCAGCTCCGGGACTAGCGGCACAGATACGCAGTATTTT	CASSSGTSGTDTQYF
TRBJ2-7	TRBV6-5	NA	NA	TGTGCCAGCAGTTACGTTGGAGGCAGCTACTACGAGCAGTACTTC	CASSYVGGSYYEQYF
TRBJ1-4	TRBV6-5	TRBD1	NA	TGTGCCAGCAGTGAGGACAGGTTAAATGAAAAACTGTTTTTT	CASSEDRLNEKLFF
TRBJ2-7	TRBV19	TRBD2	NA	TGTGCCAGTAGCACCGGACTAGCGGGAACCGAGCAGTACTTC	CASSTGLAGTEQYF
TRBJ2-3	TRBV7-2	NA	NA	TGTGCCAGCAGCTTGTCACTGGCAGATACGCAGTATTTT	CASSLSLADTQYF
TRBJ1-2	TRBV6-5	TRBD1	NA	TGTGCCAGCAGTTACTCTTACGGACAGGGGGTGGATGGCTACACCTTC	CASSYSYGQGVDGYTF
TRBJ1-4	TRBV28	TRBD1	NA	TGTGCCAGCAGCCCGGGACAGGGGTTAAAACTGTTTTTT	CASSPGQGLKLFF
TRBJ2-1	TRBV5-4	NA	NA	TGTGCCAGCAGCTTGGGTCCACAGCTATACAATGAGCAGTTCTTC	CASSLGPQLYNEQFF
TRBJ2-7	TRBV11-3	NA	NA	TGTGCCAGCAGCCCGGGTCTAGATTACGAGCAGTACTTC	CASSPGLDYEQYF
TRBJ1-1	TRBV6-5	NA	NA	TGTGCCAGCAGGGAGGACACTGAAGCTTTCTTT	CASREDTEAFF
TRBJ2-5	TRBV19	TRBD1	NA	TGTGCCAGTAGTATCGTCGGGACAGGGAAACAAGAGACCCAGTACTTC	CASSIVGTGKQETQYF
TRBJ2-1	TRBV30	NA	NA	TGTGCCTGGGTCGGGGGACTCAATGAGCAGTTCTTC	CAWVGGLNEQFF
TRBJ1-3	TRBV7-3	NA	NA	TGTGCCGGAGGGGGACCGGGAGGGTTTGGAAACACCATATATTTT	CAGGGPGGFGNTIYF
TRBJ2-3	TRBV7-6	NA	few	TGTGCCAGCAGCACTGGACAGCTAAGCACAGATACGCAGTATTTT	CASSTGQLSTDTQYF
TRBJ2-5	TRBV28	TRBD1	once	TGTGCCAGCAGTGTCCCGGGACAGGGGGGGCAAGAGACCCAGTACTTC	CASSVPGQGGQETQYF
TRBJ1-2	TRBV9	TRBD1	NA	TGTGCCAGCAGCCAGACAGGGTATGGAGGTGGCTACACCTTC	CASSQTGYGGGYTF
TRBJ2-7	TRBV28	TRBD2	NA	TGTGCCAGCGGTTATCTAGCGGGAGGGAGCTCCTACGAGCAGTACTTC	CASGYLAGGSSYEQYF